The 8 T cell receptor beta chains below come from one sample, sequenced in a study of cytomegalovirus exposure and HLA in healthy donors (dated by TCRdb to 2015 to 2018). The method behind the library was the immunoSEQ multiplex PCR assay. TCRdb carries this immuneACCESS record with in-frame sequences only. Its versions omit some clonotypes, under half of them owing to an unresolved V gene in the studies checked, with the rest unexplained. Counted in this sample were around 130,000 clones; about 90% of them appeared once. The ten largest clones capture approximately 3.5% of the sample. The specimen sequenced was PBMCs. Receptors were obtained from a man aged 25-40 years in good health and CMV-seronegative.

The V and J genes are TRBV19 and TRBJ1-5; no clear D. The germline V gene encodes CDR1 LNHDA and CDR2 SQIVND (reference sequence). The CDR3 totals 13 residues. The V and J ends lost 5 bases and 5 bases respectively, with 10 bases between them. The CDR3 loop reads CASSERAYQPQHF. Written as DNA, the CDR3 is TGTGCCAGTAGTGAGAGGGCCTATCAGCCCCAGCATTTT.

V usage is TRBV4-2 and J usage is TRBJ1-1; weak D call: TRBD1 (6 bases). V was clipped by 0 bases and J by 5 bases, with 16 bases between them. The CDR3 loop spans 16 amino acids. Germline CDR1 and CDR2: LGHNA and YNFKEQ. The CDR3 bases are TGTGCCAGCAGCCAAGAAGTAGGAACAGGGTTTACTGAAGCTTTCTTT. Translating gives CASSQEVGTGFTEAFF.

The chain is built from TRBV5-1 and TRBJ1-1, with D perhaps TRBD1 (6 bases). This CDR3 spans 14 amino acids. CDR1 SGHRS and CDR2 YFSETQ come from the germline V gene. Trimming cost V 0 bases and J 3 bases, with 9 bases left between them. This CDR3 is CASSLAPGDTEAFF. In nucleotides, the CDR3 is TGCGCCAGCAGCTTGGCCCCAGGGGACACTGAAGCTTTCTTT.

V is TRBV5-1 and J is TRBJ2-7; D unresolved. The length of the CDR3 is 14 residues. Trimming stripped 1 base from V and 2 bases from J, with 10 bases between. Germline values: CDR1 SGHRS, CDR2 YFSETQ. CDR3 DNA sequence: TGCGCCAGCAGCTTGTCCAGGATCGCCTACGAGCAGTACTTC. As protein: CASSLSRIAYEQYF.

The chain couples TRBV5-6 to TRBJ1-6, with D perhaps matching TRBD1 (5 bases). Trimming removed 0 bases at V and 0 bases at J, with 16 bases between. CDR3 length equals 19 residues. Germline CDR1 reads SGHDT; CDR2 reads YYEEEE. In DNA, the CDR3 is TGTGCCAGCAGCTTGGATCATGGAGGGGATGGCTCCTATAATTCACCCCTCCACTTT. Translated, it gives CASSLDHGGDGSYNSPLHF.

The gene calls are TRBV6-5 and TRBJ2-5; TRBD2 matches 7 bases. V shed 5 bases and J 3 bases; nucleotides not matched to a gene: 6. CDR1 and CDR2 (germline): MNHEY, SVGAGI. This CDR3 region has 14 residues. The CDR3 is CASSTPRGEETQYF. The DNA for the CDR3 is TGTGCCAGCAGTACCCCCCGGGGGGAAGAGACCCAGTACTTC.

V and J are TRBV6-1 and TRBJ1-2; 9 bases are a match to TRBD1. The CDR3 runs to 14 residues. Germline V gene lookup returns CDR1 MNHNS and CDR2 SASEGT. V shed 7 bases and J 4 bases; nucleotides not matched to a gene: 7. The DNA of the CDR3 is TGTGCCAGCATTTCCGGGACAGGGTTCTATGGCTACACCTTC. Translated, it gives CASISGTGFYGYTF.

The chain is built from TRBV19 and TRBJ1-2, with D perhaps matching TRBD1 (6 bases). The CDR3 covers 16 residues. V was shortened by 2 bases and J by 5 bases, with 18 bases between the two germline ends. Germline V lookup: CDR1 LNHDA, CDR2 SQIVND (reference sequence). Here the CDR3 reads CASSIIGRQDVYGYTF. Here the CDR3 DNA reads TGTGCCAGTAGTATAATCGGAAGACAGGATGTTTATGGCTACACCTTC.